This is a list of T cell receptor beta chains from one sample in a study of OX40 agonist ivuxolimab in advanced cancers. TCRdb keeps only in-frame clones here, not all; method: immunoSEQ multiplex PCR. The sample shows roughly 71,000 clones, 85% of them seen only once. The sequencing here drew on CD4+ or CD8+ T cells sorted from blood, taken in a trial of the OX40 agonist ivuxolimab. The receptors shown here come from an adult with an advanced solid tumor such as melanoma, head and neck, liver or kidney cancer. Each CDR3 is given with its conserved first and last residue. The order of the fields is D gene, J gene, V gene, clone size, CDR3 protein, CDR3 DNA. The D gene is left open where the match is weak. Some rows mark clone size as missing; the rest say once, few, many or name a class of expanded clone.

d_gene: -
j_gene: TRBJ2-6
v_gene: TRBV7-9
abundance: once
CDR3aa: CASSLGAQGANVLTF
CDR3nt: TGTGCCAGCAGCTTGGGGGCGCAAGGGGCCAACGTCCTGACTTTC

d_gene: -
j_gene: TRBJ1-1
v_gene: TRBV30
abundance: -
CDR3aa: CAWARGAREAFF
CDR3nt: TGTGCCTGGGCTCGGGGGGCGCGGGAAGCTTTCTTT

d_gene: -
j_gene: TRBJ1-1
v_gene: TRBV28
abundance: -
CDR3aa: CASRLFGRGEAFF
CDR3nt: TGTGCCAGCAGGCTCTTCGGAAGGGGTGAAGCTTTCTTT

d_gene: -
j_gene: TRBJ2-3
v_gene: TRBV5-1
abundance: -
CDR3aa: CASSLGQTTDTQYF
CDR3nt: TGCGCCAGCAGCTTGGGACAGACGACAGATACGCAGTATTTT

d_gene: TRBD1
j_gene: TRBJ1-5
v_gene: TRBV4-1
abundance: once
CDR3aa: CASSRWTGIDQPQHF
CDR3nt: TGCGCCAGCAGCCGCTGGACAGGGATAGATCAGCCCCAGCATTTT

d_gene: TRBD2
j_gene: TRBJ2-1
v_gene: TRBV7-7
abundance: once
CDR3aa: CASSDRWTSRYNEQFF
CDR3nt: TGTGCCAGCAGCGACCGTTGGACTAGCCGCTACAATGAGCAGTTCTTC

d_gene: TRBD2
j_gene: TRBJ2-1
v_gene: TRBV11-3
abundance: -
CDR3aa: CASSRLAGTGEQFF
CDR3nt: TGTGCCAGCAGCCGTCTAGCGGGGACGGGGGAGCAGTTCTTC

d_gene: -
j_gene: TRBJ2-7
v_gene: TRBV5-4
abundance: -
CDR3aa: CASSLGGTGVTYEQYF
CDR3nt: TGTGCCAGCAGCTTGGGAGGGACCGGGGTAACCTACGAGCAGTACTTC

d_gene: TRBD1
j_gene: TRBJ2-7
v_gene: TRBV7-8
abundance: -
CDR3aa: CASSLVPGQGGFYEQYF
CDR3nt: TGTGCCAGCAGCTTAGTACCGGGACAGGGGGGGTTCTACGAGCAGTACTTC

d_gene: TRBD1
j_gene: TRBJ2-1
v_gene: TRBV7-3
abundance: -
CDR3aa: CASSLTAGQGLNEQFF
CDR3nt: TGTGCCAGCAGCTTAACGGCGGGACAGGGGCTCAATGAGCAGTTCTTC

d_gene: TRBD1
j_gene: TRBJ2-5
v_gene: TRBV7-7
abundance: -
CDR3aa: CASSPRTGMVETQYF
CDR3nt: TGTGCCAGCAGCCCCCGGACAGGGATGGTCGAGACCCAGTACTTC

d_gene: -
j_gene: TRBJ2-7
v_gene: TRBV6-1
abundance: -
CDR3aa: CASSKNQGYEQYF
CDR3nt: TGTGCCAGCAGCAAAAACCAGGGGTACGAGCAGTACTTC

d_gene: TRBD2
j_gene: TRBJ2-2
v_gene: TRBV5-5
abundance: -
CDR3aa: CASSSTGTSGELFF
CDR3nt: TGTGCCAGCAGCTCTACCGGGACTAGCGGGGAGCTGTTTTTT

d_gene: -
j_gene: TRBJ1-6
v_gene: TRBV5-4
abundance: -
CDR3aa: CASSLGGRGGNSPLHF
CDR3nt: TGTGCCAGCAGCTTGGGGGGCAGGGGAGGTAATTCACCCCTCCACTTT

d_gene: -
j_gene: TRBJ1-1
v_gene: TRBV19
abundance: -
CDR3aa: CASRDLGHSEAFF
CDR3nt: TGTGCCAGTAGGGACTTGGGACACTCTGAAGCTTTCTTT

d_gene: TRBD1
j_gene: TRBJ2-6
v_gene: TRBV19
abundance: -
CDR3aa: CARPTGTDSGANVLTF
CDR3nt: TGTGCCAGACCGACAGGGACGGACTCTGGGGCCAACGTCCTGACTTTC

d_gene: -
j_gene: TRBJ2-5
v_gene: TRBV11-2
abundance: -
CDR3aa: CASSLEASAETQYF
CDR3nt: TGTGCCAGCAGCTTAGAGGCTAGCGCGGAGACCCAGTACTTC

d_gene: -
j_gene: TRBJ1-1
v_gene: TRBV28
abundance: -
CDR3aa: CASSFTKMTEAFF
CDR3nt: TGTGCCAGCAGTTTCACCAAAATGACTGAAGCTTTCTTT

d_gene: -
j_gene: TRBJ1-1
v_gene: TRBV19
abundance: few
CDR3aa: CASSIYRGVKAEAFF
CDR3nt: TGTGCCAGTAGTATATACCGGGGGGTTAAGGCTGAAGCTTTCTTT

d_gene: -
j_gene: TRBJ2-3
v_gene: TRBV7-3
abundance: -
CDR3aa: CASSLGGPFADTQYF
CDR3nt: TGTGCCAGCAGCTTAGGAGGGCCGTTCGCAGATACGCAGTATTTT

d_gene: TRBD1
j_gene: TRBJ1-2
v_gene: TRBV5-5
abundance: -
CDR3aa: CASSPQGGQGSYGYTF
CDR3nt: TGTGCCAGCAGCCCCCAGGGGGGACAGGGTAGCTATGGCTACACCTTC

d_gene: TRBD1
j_gene: TRBJ1-2
v_gene: TRBV10-3
abundance: -
CDR3aa: CAIGTQQGGNYGYTF
CDR3nt: TGTGCCATCGGCACCCAACAGGGGGGAAACTATGGCTACACCTTC

d_gene: -
j_gene: TRBJ2-4
v_gene: TRBV10-1
abundance: few
CDR3aa: CASSESRGPGNIQYF
CDR3nt: TGCGCCAGCAGTGAGTCGAGAGGCCCGGGAAACATTCAGTACTTC